A selection of T cell receptor beta chains follows, all from one sample in a study of T cell responses to AZD1222 COVID-19 vaccine. The method was immunoSEQ multiplex PCR; TCRdb's version includes in-frame clones alone and lacks a portion of them. The table shows roughly 100,000 clones, with over 80% occurring only once. The sequencing used peripheral blood, collected on day 0 of AZD1222 vaccination. The receptors here all came from an adult in good health. The CDR3 runs from the conserved cysteine through the conserved F or W. The D gene is left open where the match is weak. Some rows mark clone size as missing; the rest say once, few, many or name a class of expanded clone.

>TRBV19|NA|TRBJ1-2|TRBD1
CASRTGTVYGYTF
TGTGCCAGTAGAACCGGGACAGTATATGGCTACACCTTC
>TRBV18|NA|TRBJ2-5|NA
CASSPQPGAFQETQYF
TGTGCCAGCTCCCCCCAGCCGGGGGCCTTCCAGGAGACCCAGTACTTC
>TRBV19|NA|TRBJ1-3|NA
CASSPLSEGNTIYF
TGTGCCAGTAGTCCCCTTTCAGAGGGAAACACCATATATTTT
>TRBV5-4|once|TRBJ1-6|NA
CASSLQGSASPLHF
TGTGCCAGCAGCTTACAGGGATCCGCGTCACCCCTCCACTTT
>TRBV5-1|NA|TRBJ1-2|NA
CASSQDSMYGYTF
TGCGCCAGCAGCCAGGACAGCATGTATGGCTACACCTTC
>TRBV6-5|NA|TRBJ2-7|NA
CASRKQLSPYEQYF
TGTGCCAGCAGAAAACAGCTAAGTCCCTACGAGCAGTACTTC
>TRBV3-1/TRBV3-2|few|TRBJ2-2|NA
CASSQRAATGELFF
TGTGCCAGCAGCCAACGAGCTGCCACCGGGGAGCTGTTTTTT
>TRBV2|NA|TRBJ2-7|TRBD2
CASSEGPPSGGVYEQYF
TGTGCCAGCAGTGAAGGGCCCCCCAGCGGGGGGGTCTACGAGCAGTACTTC
>TRBV7-9|few|TRBJ1-3|NA
CASSQTAAGNTIYF
TGTGCCAGCAGTCAGACGGCAGCAGGAAACACCATATATTTT
>TRBV15|NA|TRBJ1-1|TRBD1
CATSRVLDRGVTEAFF
TGTGCCACCAGCAGAGTTCTCGACAGGGGGGTCACTGAAGCTTTCTTT
>TRBV18|once|TRBJ2-7|NA
CASSPKEEQYF
TGTGCCAGCTCACCAAAGGAGGAGCAGTACTTC